Described below is a single TCR beta chain sequence and its context. A library of TCRbeta sequences, prepared with unique molecular identifiers, was generated. MiXCR, run by TCRdb on the PCR reads, gives a single entry per CDR3 protein. The sample consists of 550,000 to 800,000 distinct CDR3 sequences, over 10% of them appearing once. This entry comes from a study of T-cell reconstitution after alpha-beta-depleted transplantation in children. The V segment lost 3 bases and the J segment 9 bases; nucleotides outside the gene matches: 9. This CDR3 is built from 15 residues. CDR1 MGHRA and CDR2 YSYEKL come from the germline V gene.

The starting material was PBMCs, obtained before TCRalphabeta/CD19-depleted stem cell transplant. The clonotype comes from a girl aged 2-9 years with congenital amegakaryocytic thrombocytopenia, due to receive a stem cell transplant. The genes are TRBV4-1 and TRBJ2-1; 9 bases agree with TRBD2. CDR3: CASSQLPGLASEQFF. The CDR3 DNA reads as TGCGCCAGCAGCCAGCTCCCGGGACTAGCAAGTGAGCAGTTCTTC.